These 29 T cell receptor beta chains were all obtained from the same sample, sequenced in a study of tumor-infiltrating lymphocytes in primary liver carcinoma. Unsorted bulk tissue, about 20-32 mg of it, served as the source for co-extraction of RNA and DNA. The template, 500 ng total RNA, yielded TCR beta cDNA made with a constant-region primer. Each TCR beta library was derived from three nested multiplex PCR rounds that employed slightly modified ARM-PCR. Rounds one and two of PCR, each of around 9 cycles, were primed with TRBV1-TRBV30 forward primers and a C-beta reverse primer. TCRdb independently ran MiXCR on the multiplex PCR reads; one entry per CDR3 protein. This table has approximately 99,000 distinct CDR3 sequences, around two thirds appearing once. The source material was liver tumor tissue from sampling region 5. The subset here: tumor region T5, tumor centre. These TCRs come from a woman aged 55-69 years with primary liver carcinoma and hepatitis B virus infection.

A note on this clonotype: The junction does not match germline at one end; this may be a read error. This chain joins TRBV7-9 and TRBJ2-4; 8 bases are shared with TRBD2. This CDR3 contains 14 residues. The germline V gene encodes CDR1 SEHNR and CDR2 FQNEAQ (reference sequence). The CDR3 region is CASNSGGAKNIQYF. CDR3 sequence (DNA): TGTGCAAGCAACTCGGGAGGGGCCAAAAACATTCAGTACTTC.

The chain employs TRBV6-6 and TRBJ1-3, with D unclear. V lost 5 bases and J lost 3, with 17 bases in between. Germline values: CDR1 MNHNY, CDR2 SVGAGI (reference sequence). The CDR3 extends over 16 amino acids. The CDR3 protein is CASSRTGIGYGNTIYF. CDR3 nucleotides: TGTGCCAGCAGTAGAACCGGGATAGGGTATGGAAACACCATATATTTT.

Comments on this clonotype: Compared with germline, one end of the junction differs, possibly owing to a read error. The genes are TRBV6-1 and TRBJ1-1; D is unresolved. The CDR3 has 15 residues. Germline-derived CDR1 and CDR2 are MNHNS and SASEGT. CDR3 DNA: TGTGTCAGCAGTGAACGGTGGACGGGAAGCATTGAAGCTTTCTTT. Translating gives CVSSERWTGSIEAFF.

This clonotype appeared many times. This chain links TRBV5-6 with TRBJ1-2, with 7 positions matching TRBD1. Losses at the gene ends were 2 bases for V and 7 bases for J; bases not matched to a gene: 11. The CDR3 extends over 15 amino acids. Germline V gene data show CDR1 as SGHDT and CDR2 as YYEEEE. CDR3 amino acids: CASSFLSPGGGGYTF. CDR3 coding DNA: TGTGCCAGCAGCTTCCTATCCCCAGGGGGAGGTGGCTACACCTTC.

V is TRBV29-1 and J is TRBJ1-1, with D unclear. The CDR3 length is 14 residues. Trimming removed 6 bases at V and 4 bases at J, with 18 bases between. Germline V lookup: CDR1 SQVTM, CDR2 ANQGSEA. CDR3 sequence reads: CSVRRGGEGTEAFF. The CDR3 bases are TGCAGCGTCCGACGGGGAGGTGAAGGCACTGAAGCTTTCTTT.

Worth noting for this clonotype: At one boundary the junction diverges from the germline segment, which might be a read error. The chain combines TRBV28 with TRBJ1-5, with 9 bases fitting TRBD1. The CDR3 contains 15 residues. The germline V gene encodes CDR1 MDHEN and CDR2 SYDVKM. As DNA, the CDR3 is TGTGCCAGCAGTGAACAGGGGGCGATTTATCAGCCCCATCATTTT. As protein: CASSEQGAIYQPHHF. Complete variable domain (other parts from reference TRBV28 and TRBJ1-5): DVKVTQSSRYLVKRTGEKVFLECVQDMDHENMFWYRQDPGLGLRLIYFSYDVKMKEKGDIPEGYSVSREKKERFSLILESASTNQTSMYLCASSEQGAIYQPHHFGDGTRLSIL.

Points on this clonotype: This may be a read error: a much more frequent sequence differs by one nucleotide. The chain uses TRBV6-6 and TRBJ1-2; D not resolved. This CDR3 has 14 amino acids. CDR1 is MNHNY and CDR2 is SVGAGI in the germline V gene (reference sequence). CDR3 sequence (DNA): TGTGCCATCAGTTACTCGCACGGCACCTATGGCCACACCTTC. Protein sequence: CAISYSHGTYGHTF.

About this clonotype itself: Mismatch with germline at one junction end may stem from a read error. The CDR3 bases are TGCGCCAACAACTCAATCGCCCCTAGCGGGAGGGCTGGTACAGATATGCAGTATTTT. It is translated as CANNSIAPSGRAGTDMQYF. The rearrangement links TRBV4-1 to TRBJ2-3, with 12 bases fitting TRBD2. This CDR3 comprises 19 residues. Germline lookup yields CDR1 MGHRA and CDR2 YSYEKL.

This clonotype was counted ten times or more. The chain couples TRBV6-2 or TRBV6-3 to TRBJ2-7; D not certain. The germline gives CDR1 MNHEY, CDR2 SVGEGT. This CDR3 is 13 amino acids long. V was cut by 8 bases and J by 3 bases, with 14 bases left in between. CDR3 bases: TGTGCCAGCGGGAAGGGTTCTAGCTACGAGCAGTACTTC. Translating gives CASGKGSSYEQYF.

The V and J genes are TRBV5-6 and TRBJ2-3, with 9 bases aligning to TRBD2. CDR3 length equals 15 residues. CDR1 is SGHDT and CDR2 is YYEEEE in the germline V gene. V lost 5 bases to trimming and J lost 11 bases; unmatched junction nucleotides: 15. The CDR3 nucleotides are TGTGCCAGCAGTCGAACCGGGACTAGCCATGCACAGCAGTATTTT. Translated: CASSRTGTSHAQQYF.

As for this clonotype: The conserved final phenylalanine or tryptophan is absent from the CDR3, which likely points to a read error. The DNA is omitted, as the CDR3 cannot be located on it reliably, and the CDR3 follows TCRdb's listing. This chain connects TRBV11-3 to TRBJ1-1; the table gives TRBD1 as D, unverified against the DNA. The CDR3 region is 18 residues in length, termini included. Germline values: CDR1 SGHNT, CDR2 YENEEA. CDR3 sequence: CASSLRGLITGTDTEASS.

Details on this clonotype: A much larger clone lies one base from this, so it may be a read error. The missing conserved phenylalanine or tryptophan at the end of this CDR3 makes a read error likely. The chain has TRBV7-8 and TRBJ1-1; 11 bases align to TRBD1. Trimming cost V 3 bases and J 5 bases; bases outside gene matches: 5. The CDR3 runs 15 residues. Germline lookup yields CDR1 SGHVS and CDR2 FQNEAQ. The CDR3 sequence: CASSLGTGGGTEAFS. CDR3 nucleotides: TGTGCCAGCAGCTTGGGGACAGGGGGGGGGACTGAAGCTTTCTCT.

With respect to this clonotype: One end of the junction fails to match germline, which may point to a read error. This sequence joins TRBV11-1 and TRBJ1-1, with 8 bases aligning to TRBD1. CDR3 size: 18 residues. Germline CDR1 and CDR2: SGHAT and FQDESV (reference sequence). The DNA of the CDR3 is TGCGCCAGCAACCTCAGGGGGCTTATAACGGGAACGGACACTGAAGCTTTCTTT. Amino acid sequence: CASNLRGLITGTDTEAFF.

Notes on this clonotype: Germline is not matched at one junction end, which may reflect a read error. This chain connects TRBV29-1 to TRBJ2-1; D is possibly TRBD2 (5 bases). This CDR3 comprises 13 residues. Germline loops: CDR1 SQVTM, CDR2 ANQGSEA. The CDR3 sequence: CSVAIGETDEKFF. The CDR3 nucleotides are TGCAGCGTTGCTATCGGGGAGACCGATGAGAAGTTCTTC.

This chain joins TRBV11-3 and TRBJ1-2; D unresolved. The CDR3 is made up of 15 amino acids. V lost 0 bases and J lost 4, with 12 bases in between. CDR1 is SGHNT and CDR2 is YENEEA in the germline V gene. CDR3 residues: CASSLDHDVGYGYTF. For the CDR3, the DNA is TGTGCCAGCAGCTTAGATCACGACGTCGGCTATGGCTACACCTTC. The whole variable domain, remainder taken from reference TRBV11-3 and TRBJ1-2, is EAGVVQSPRYKIIEKKQPVAFWCNPISGHNTLYWYLQNLGQGPELLIRYENEEAVDDSQLPKDRFSAERLKGVDSTLKIQPAELGDSAVYLCASSLDHDVGYGYTFGSGTRLTVV.

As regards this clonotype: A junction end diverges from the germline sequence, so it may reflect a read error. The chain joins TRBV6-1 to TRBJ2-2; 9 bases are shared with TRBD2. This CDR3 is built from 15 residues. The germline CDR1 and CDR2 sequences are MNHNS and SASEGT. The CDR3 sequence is CVSNEESGRPGELFF. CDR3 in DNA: TGTGTCAGCAATGAAGAAAGCGGGAGGCCCGGGGAGCTGTTTTTT.

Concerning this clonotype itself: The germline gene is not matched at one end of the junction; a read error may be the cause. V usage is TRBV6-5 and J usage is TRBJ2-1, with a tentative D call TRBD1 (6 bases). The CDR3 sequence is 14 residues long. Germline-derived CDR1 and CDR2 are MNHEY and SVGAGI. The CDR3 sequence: CAGSSRGSYNEQFF. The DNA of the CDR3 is TGTGCCGGCAGCTCCAGGGGCTCCTACAATGAGCAGTTCTTC.

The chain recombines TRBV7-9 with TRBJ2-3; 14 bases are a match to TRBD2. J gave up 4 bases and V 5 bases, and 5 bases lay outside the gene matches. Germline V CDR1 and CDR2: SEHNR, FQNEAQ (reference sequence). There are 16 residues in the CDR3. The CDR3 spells CASSRGTSGRADTQYF. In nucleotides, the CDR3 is TGTGCCAGCAGCCGCGGGACTAGCGGGAGAGCAGATACGCAGTATTTT.

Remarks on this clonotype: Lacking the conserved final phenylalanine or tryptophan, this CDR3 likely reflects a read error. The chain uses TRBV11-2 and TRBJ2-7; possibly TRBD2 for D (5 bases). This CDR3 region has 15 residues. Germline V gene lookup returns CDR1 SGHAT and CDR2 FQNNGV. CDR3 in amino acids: CTSSFNRGTSYEQYY. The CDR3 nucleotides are TGTACAAGCAGCTTTAATCGGGGAACCTCCTACGAGCAGTACTAC.

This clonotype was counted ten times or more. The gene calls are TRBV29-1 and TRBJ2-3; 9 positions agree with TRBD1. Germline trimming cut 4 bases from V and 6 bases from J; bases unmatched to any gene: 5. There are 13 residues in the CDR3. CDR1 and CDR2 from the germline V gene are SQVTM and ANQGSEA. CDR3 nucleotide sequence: TGCAGCGTTGCCGGGACAGGGTTGGATACGCAGTATTTT. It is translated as CSVAGTGLDTQYF.

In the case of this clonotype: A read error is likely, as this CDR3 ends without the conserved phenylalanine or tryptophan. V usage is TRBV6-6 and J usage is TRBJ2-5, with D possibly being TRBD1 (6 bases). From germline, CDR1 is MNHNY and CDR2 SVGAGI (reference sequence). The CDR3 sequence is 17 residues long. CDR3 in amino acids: CASTYSTYRAPQETQYC. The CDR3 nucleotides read TGTGCCAGCACTTACTCGACTTACAGGGCTCCCCAAGAGACCCAGTACTGC.

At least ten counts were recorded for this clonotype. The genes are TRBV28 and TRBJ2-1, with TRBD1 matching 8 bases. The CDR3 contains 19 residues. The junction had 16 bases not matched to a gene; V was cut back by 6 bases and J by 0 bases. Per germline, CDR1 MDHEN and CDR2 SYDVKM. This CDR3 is CASRPGQGRSQSSYNEQFF. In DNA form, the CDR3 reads TGTGCCAGCAGACCCGGACAGGGTCGAAGTCAGAGCTCCTACAATGAGCAGTTCTTC. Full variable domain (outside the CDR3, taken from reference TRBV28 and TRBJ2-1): DVKVTQSSRYLVKRTGEKVFLECVQDMDHENMFWYRQDPGLGLRLIYFSYDVKMKEKGDIPEGYSVSREKKERFSLILESASTNQTSMYLCASRPGQGRSQSSYNEQFFGPGTRLTVL.

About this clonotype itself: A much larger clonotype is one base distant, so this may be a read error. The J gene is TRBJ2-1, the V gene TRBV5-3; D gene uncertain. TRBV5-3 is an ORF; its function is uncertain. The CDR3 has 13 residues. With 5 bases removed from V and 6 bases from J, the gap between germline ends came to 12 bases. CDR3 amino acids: CARSLRSPNEQFF. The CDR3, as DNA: TGTGCCAGAAGTCTGCGCAGTCCCAATGAGCAGTTCTTC.

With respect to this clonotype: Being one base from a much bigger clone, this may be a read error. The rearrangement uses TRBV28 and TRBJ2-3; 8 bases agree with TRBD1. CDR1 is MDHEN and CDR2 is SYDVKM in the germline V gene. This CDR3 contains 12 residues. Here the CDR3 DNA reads TGTGTCAGCAGACACAGGGGGAGGACGCAGTATTTT. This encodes CVSRHRGRTQYF.

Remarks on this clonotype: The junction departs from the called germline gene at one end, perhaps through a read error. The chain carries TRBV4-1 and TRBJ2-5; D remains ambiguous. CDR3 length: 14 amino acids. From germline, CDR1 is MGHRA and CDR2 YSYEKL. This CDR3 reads CVSSPIRTQETQYF. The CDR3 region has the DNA TGCGTCAGCAGCCCTATAAGGACCCAAGAGACCCAGTACTTC.

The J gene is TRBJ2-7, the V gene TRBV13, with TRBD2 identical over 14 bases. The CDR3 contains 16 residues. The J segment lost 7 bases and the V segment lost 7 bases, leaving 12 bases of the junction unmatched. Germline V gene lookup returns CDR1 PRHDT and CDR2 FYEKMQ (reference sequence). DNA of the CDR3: TGTGCCAGCAACTCAGACGGGACTAGCGGGAGTCCTGAGCAGTACTTC. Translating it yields CASNSDGTSGSPEQYF.

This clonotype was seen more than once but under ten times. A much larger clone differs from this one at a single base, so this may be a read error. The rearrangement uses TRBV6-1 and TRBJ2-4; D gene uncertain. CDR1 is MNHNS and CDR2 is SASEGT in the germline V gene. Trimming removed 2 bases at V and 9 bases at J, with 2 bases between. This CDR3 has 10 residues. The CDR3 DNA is TGTGCCAGCAGTGAAAGCATTCAGTACTTC. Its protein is CASSESIQYF.

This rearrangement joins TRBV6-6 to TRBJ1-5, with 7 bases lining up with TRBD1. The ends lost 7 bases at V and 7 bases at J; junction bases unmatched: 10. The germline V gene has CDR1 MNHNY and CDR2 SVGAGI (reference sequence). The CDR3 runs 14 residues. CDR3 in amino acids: CASITAGGRQPQHF. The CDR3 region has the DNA TGTGCCAGCATTACGGCAGGGGGAAGGCAGCCCCAGCATTTT.

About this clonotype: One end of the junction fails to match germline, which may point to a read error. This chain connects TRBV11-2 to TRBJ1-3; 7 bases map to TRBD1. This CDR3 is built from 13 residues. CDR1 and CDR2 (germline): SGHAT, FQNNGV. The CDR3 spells CANSRTGGNTIYF. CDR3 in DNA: TGTGCCAACAGCCGGACAGGTGGAAACACCATATATTTT.